Included here is one TCR beta chain sequence, with context. Its antigen is still unknown. Treatment specified: approximately 10-day PBMC culture with coronavirus spike peptide pools or control peptides (ViraFEST assay). IL-2 at 10 IU/ml and peptide pools at 9 to 10 ug/ml were added to PBMCs cultured at over 1.5 million per well. Cultured CD4+ T-cell DNA underwent Oncomine TCR Beta short-read sequencing. Genomic DNA was drawn out of CD4+ T cells grown in culture. MiXCR, run by TCRdb on the PCR reads, gives a single entry per CDR3 protein. Seen here are about 20,000 distinct CDR3 sequences, roughly three fifths observed once, and the top ten hold around 10%. These data belong to a study of vaccination and CD4 T cells after COVID-19. At the level of the study: The peptides that stimulated the cells were overlapping spike peptides from SARS-CoV-2, HCoV-NL63, HCoV-OC43 and HCoV-229E.

With 4 bases clipped from V and 5 bases from J, the junction kept 3 bases outside the gene matches. The CDR3 covers 14 residues. The germline V gene encodes CDR1 SGHTA and CDR2 FQGNSA. Findings and limits, study-wide: Spike mono-reactivity was found in 304 of the 307 vaccine-specific clones identified in convalescent patients.

V and J are TRBV7-2 and TRBJ2-1, with 9 bases aligning to TRBD1. Sequenced material: CD4+ T cells from blood, cultured in vitro, taken after SARS-CoV-2 vaccination. The clonotype was recovered from a human donor who had recovered from COVID-19. Here the CDR3 DNA reads TGTGCCAGCAGCTATCGACAGGGGGACAATGAGCAGTTCTTC. It codes for CASSYRQGDNEQFF.